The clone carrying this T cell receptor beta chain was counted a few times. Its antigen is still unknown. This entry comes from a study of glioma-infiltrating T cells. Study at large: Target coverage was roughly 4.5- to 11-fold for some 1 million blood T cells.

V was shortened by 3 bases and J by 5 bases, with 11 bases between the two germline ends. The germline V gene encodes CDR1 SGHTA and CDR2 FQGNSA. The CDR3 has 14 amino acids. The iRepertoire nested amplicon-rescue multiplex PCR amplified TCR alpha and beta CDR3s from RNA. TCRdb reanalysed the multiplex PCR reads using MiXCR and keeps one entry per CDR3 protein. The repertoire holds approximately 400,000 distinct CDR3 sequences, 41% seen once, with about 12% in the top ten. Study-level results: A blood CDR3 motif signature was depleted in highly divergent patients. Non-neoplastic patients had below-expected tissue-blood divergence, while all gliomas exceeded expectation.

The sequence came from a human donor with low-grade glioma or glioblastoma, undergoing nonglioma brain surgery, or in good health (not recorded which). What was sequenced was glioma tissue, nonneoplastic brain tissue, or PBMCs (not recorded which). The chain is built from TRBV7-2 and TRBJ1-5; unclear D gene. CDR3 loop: CASSFSPVDQPQHF. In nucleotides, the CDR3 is TGTGCCAGCAGCTTCTCCCCGGTAGATCAGCCCCAGCATTTT.